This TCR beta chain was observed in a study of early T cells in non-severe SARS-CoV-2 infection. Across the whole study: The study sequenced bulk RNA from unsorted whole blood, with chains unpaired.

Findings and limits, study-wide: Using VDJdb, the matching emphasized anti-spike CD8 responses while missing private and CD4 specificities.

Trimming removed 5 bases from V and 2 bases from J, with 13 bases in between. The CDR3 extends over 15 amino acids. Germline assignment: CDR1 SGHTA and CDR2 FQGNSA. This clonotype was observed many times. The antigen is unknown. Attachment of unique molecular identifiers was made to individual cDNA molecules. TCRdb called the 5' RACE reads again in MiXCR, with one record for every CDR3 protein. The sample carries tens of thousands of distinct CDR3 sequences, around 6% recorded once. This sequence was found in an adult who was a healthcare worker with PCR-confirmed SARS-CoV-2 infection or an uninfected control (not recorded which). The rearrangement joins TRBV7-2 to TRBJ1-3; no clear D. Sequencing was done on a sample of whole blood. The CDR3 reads CASSDRVAPGNTIYF. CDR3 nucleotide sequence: TGTGCCAGCAGCGATCGGGTGGCCCCTGGAAACACCATATATTTT.